Sequencing of this TCR beta chain was carried out in a study of naive and memory T cell subsets. Study outcomes and limitations: Expression changes during T cell differentiation may affect RNA-based TCR counts. A few larger clonotypes appeared in naive repertoires, especially CD8, possibly memory cells re-expressing CD45RA. Over 85% of naive TCR sequences appeared only once after error correction, unlike memory subsets.

Two oligonucleotides, mixed equimolar, formed the beta constant-region primer covering TRBC1 and TRBC2. Ligated cDNA was amplified by four rounds of PCR with nested alpha and beta constant-region primers and SP2. TCRdb re-analysed the UMI-ligation and nested PCR reads in MiXCR, keeping a single row per CDR3 protein. The table records more than 95,000 distinct CDR3 sequences, about 15% of them present only once. This clonotype was seen just once. Its specificity is not known. CD8 T cells were positively selected from what remained after CD4 positive selection. Cells stained for CD3, CD4, CD8, CD45RA and CD27 were sorted into four subsets. This clonotype was sampled from a human donor in good health. Sequencing was done on a sample of naive CD8+ T cells from blood.

The CDR3 loop reads CASSFVAEGSDTQYF. The CDR3 DNA follows: TGTGCCAGCAGTTTTGTTGCGGAAGGCTCAGATACGCAGTATTTT. This sequence joins TRBV12-3 or TRBV12-4 and TRBJ2-3; D is undetermined. The CDR3 has 15 residues. Trimming stripped 3 bases from V and 4 bases from J, with 14 bases between.